This TCR beta chain stems from a study of long-term antiretroviral therapy in people with HIV. The study's findings and limits: Controls exceeded HIV repertoires in CDR3 length range.

At survey level, the immunoSEQ assay was run in its v3.0 version. Roughly 35,000-55,000 T-cell genomes per sample were the sequencing target. Some clones are missing from TCRdb's copy, which holds only in-frame ones; the method was immunoSEQ multiplex PCR. Of 9,000 or so clones listed, roughly 78% were seen once; the top ten hold around 23%. Remarks on this clone: Its specificity is unknown.

The input for sequencing was unsorted PBMCs, taken 0.6 years before starting antiretroviral therapy. The TCR comes from a man in his forties or fifties with HIV.

CDR3 amino acids: CASSDRGQTNEKLFF. CDR3 DNA sequence: TGTGCCAGCAGCGACAGGGGGCAGACTAATGAAAAACTGTTTTTT. V usage is TRBV9 and J usage is TRBJ1-4; TRBD1 matches 9 bases. Germline V gene lookup returns CDR1 SGDLS and CDR2 YYNGEE. The CDR3 totals 15 residues. J lost 2 bases, V lost 3 bases, and 2 bases had no gene match.